This T cell receptor (beta chain) was sequenced during a study of OX40 agonist ivuxolimab in advanced cancers. Trimming cost V 9 bases and J 5 bases, with 15 bases left between them. This CDR3 is built from 13 residues. Germline values: CDR1 SGHTA, CDR2 FQGNSA. Study-level points and caveats: Clonal expansion by week 6 occurred in CD4+ and CD8+ blood T cells (at 0.1 to 3.0 mg/kg). Partial responders dosed at 0.1-3.0 mg/kg displayed clonal expansion ranking among the lowest.

The assay was immunoSEQ multiplex PCR, and TCRdb's table has in-frame clones only and misses some. The table has under 35,000 clones, about 81% seen once; the top ten hold about 20%. Regarding this clone: Its target is not known.

This receptor was taken from an adult with an advanced solid tumor such as melanoma, head and neck, liver or kidney cancer. V and J are TRBV7-2 and TRBJ2-3; tentative D call: TRBD1 (7 bases). The sample consisted of CD4+ or CD8+ T cells sorted from blood, taken in a trial of the OX40 agonist ivuxolimab. CDR3: CASQGGGGDTQYF. CDR3 coding DNA: TGTGCCAGTCAGGGGGGAGGCGGAGATACGCAGTATTTT.